The 13 T cell receptor beta chains listed next were all sequenced from one sample in a study of blood T cell repertoires in COVID-19. Sequenced by immunoSEQ multiplex PCR; TCRdb stores in-frame clones only, minus some. The data show about 130,000 clones, approximately 85% seen once. Specimen: peripheral blood. The receptors derive from a human donor in a cohort sampled during active COVID-19.

J is TRBJ2-1 and V is TRBV7-3, with unresolved D. CDR1 and CDR2 from the germline V gene are SGHTA and FQGTGA. V was clipped by 2 bases and J by 0 bases, with 14 bases between them. The CDR3 loop spans 17 amino acids. The CDR3 loop is CASSLLSGTSSYNEQFF. CDR3 DNA sequence: TGTGCCAGCAGCTTATTATCAGGTACGAGCTCCTACAATGAGCAGTTCTTC.

As regards this clone: The germline gene is not matched at one end of the junction; a read error may be the cause. The rearrangement joins TRBV2 to TRBJ2-7; TRBD2 matches 12 bases. CDR1 is SNHLY, CDR2 FYNNEI, per germline. CDR3 length: 13 amino acids. For the CDR3, the DNA is TGTGCCAGCAGCGAAGAGAGGACTAGCGGGAAAGAATTC. Its protein product is CASSEERTSGKEF.

The chain has TRBV5-8 and TRBJ1-1, with D perhaps matching TRBD1 (6 bases). V lost 5 bases, J lost 3 bases, and 11 bases lay in between. Germline loops: CDR1 SGHTS, CDR2 YDEGEE. The CDR3 length is 13 residues. The DNA for the CDR3 is TGTGCCAGCAGGGATAGGACAGACACTGAAGCTTTCTTT. Translated: CASRDRTDTEAFF.

The chain employs TRBV27 and TRBJ2-1, with 9 positions matching TRBD1. CDR1 is MNHEY and CDR2 is SMNVEV in the germline V gene (reference sequence). J lost 8 bases, V lost 3 bases, and 8 bases had no gene match. The CDR3 is 15 amino acids. The CDR3 DNA reads TGTGCCAGCAGTTTTCCAGGACAGGGGAGCGATGAGCAGTTCTTC. It encodes CASSFPGQGSDEQFF.

V is TRBV30 and J is TRBJ2-1; maybe TRBD1 (6 bases). This CDR3 comprises 14 residues. The germline V and J ends were trimmed by 5 bases and 8 bases, with 19 bases remaining between them. Germline V gives CDR1 GTSNPN, CDR2 SVGIG (reference sequence). Here the CDR3 DNA reads TGTGCCTGGGATAGAAACAGGGAATCCCATGAGCAGTTCTTC. It specifies CAWDRNRESHEQFF.

The rearrangement links TRBV6-5 to TRBJ2-1; D remains ambiguous. Between the trimmed V and J ends, which lost 2 bases and 8 bases, there was a span of 13 bases. This CDR3 contains 14 residues. Per the germline V gene, CDR1 is MNHEY and CDR2 is SVGAGI. CDR3 loop: CASSYNEASDEQFF. The CDR3 nucleotides are TGTGCCAGCAGTTACAACGAAGCTTCCGATGAGCAGTTCTTC.

The J gene is TRBJ2-4, the V gene TRBV28; 7 nucleotides line up with TRBD1. CDR3 length equals 17 residues. V lost 2 bases and J lost 7; bases outside the gene matches: 14. In germline, CDR1 is MDHEN, CDR2 SYDVKM. The CDR3 sequence is CASSLSRGPLRRNIQYF. The CDR3 DNA is TGTGCCAGCAGTTTAAGTAGGGGGCCCCTAAGAAGGAACATTCAGTACTTC. Using reference TRBV28 and TRBJ2-4 for the parts outside the CDR3, the full variable domain is DVKVTQSSRYLVKRTGEKVFLECVQDMDHENMFWYRQDPGLGLRLIYFSYDVKMKEKGDIPEGYSVSREKKERFSLILESASTNQTSMYLCASSLSRGPLRRNIQYFGAGTRLSVL.

The rearrangement links TRBV5-8 to TRBJ1-1; weak D call: TRBD1 (6 bases). The CDR3 spans 14 residues. Deletions cut 0 bases from V and 8 bases from J, with 14 bases between. Germline V lookup: CDR1 SGHTS, CDR2 YDEGEE. The CDR3 protein is CASSLGTRGTEAFF. Written as DNA, the CDR3 is TGTGCCAGCAGCTTGGGGACCAGGGGAACGGAAGCTTTCTTT.

Comments on this clone: Compared with germline, one end of the junction differs, possibly owing to a read error. This CDR3 is CASRGPSAYNERFF. In nucleotides, the CDR3 is TGTGCCAGCCGTGGTCCTAGCGCTTACAATGAGCGGTTCTTC. The chain carries TRBV19 and TRBJ2-1; tentative D call: TRBD2 (6 bases). Germline V gene sequence: CDR1 LNHDA, CDR2 SQIVND (reference sequence). The CDR3 has 14 amino acids.

The CDR3 loop reads CASSITGKRGFFTEAFF. The CDR3 DNA sequence: TGTGCCAGCAGCATAACAGGGAAAAGGGGGTTCTTCACTGAAGCTTTCTTT. The chain uses TRBV11-2 and TRBJ1-1; TRBD1 is a possible D gene (6 bases). Germline V gene sequence: CDR1 SGHAT, CDR2 FQNNGV. Trimming left V 5 bases short and J 4 bases short, with 23 bases between. The CDR3 length is 17 residues.

This clone came up a few times. The chain recombines TRBV7-3 with TRBJ2-2, with 16 bases aligning to TRBD2. Germline values: CDR1 SGHTA, CDR2 FQGTGA. The V segment lost 5 bases and the J segment 7 bases; nucleotides outside the gene matches: 10. The CDR3 is 18 residues long. The CDR3 reads CASSQQGLAGGPGGELFF. CDR3 in DNA: TGTGCCAGCAGCCAACAGGGACTAGCGGGAGGGCCAGGCGGGGAGCTGTTTTTT.

This chain connects TRBV20-1 to TRBJ2-1, with D perhaps TRBD1 (6 bases). CDR3 length: 11 amino acids. CDR1 is DFQATT and CDR2 is SNEGSKA in the germline V gene (reference sequence). V gave up 8 bases and J gave up 2 bases, with 7 bases separating them. CDR3 in DNA: TGCAGTACAGGGACCTACAATGAGCAGTTCTTC. Residues: CSTGTYNEQFF.

Only one count was recorded for this clone. This chain joins TRBV19 and TRBJ2-7, with D possibly matching TRBD1 (6 bases). Germline CDR1 reads LNHDA; CDR2 reads SQIVND (reference sequence). The CDR3 spans 13 residues. The ends were cut back, 10 bases at V and 2 bases at J, with 15 bases in the middle. The CDR3 bases are TGTGCCACCTATGGGGGCCCCCCCTACGAGCAGTACTTC. This translates into CATYGGPPYEQYF.